This TCR beta chain was sequenced in a study of cytomegalovirus exposure and HLA in healthy donors (TCRdb year 2017). Regarding the complete study: An earlier analysis of some 600 of the donors reported 276 Gb of sequence data and 100 million to 120 million unique TCR beta sequences obtained from about 200 million T cells. An early release that covered about 600 HLA-typed donors contained 300 to 350 gigabases of sequencing data and tens of millions of unique TCR sequences. The genetic ancestry cluster associated with self-reported Caucasian donors included 81% of the 300 to 400 genotyped donors. The study aimed to test whether cataloging public T cell receptors could reveal signatures of past pathogen exposure. Using immunosequencing, the study profiled T cell repertoires from about 650 subjects and related those repertoires to cytomegalovirus serostatus. Besides the first cohort of under 700 subjects, a separate validation cohort made up of roughly 120 different subjects was used. To predict cytomegalovirus infection status, the study combined high-throughput TCR immunosequencing, statistical association of individual TCRs with disease status, and machine learning. A later analysis re-examined previously published TCR beta repertoires from over 500 donors and added high-resolution HLA genotyping to investigate patterns of TCR occurrence. In the later analysis, no new phenotypic data were used to find candidate immune exposures; instead, reliance was placed on TCR beta sequences and their occurrence across donors. To decide whether each TCR beta V gene segment behaved as functional or pseudogenic, an earlier analysis of some 540 of the donors relied on high-throughput TCR beta sequencing. Donor age, sex, ethnicity and CMV serostatus were compiled alongside the repertoire data. In a later genetic analysis, genome-wide SNP genotypes for about 60% of the 666 donors were used, and that subset was treated as a discovery cohort. Every discovery cohort repertoire had been produced on one sequencing platform. Both class I and class II loci were covered by HLA typing, at four-digit resolution. The number of donors typed differed by locus, with about 620-630 for A, B, C, DRB1 and DQB1, 522 for DQA1, 600 to 610 for DPA1, and some 450 for DPB1. Five DR-DQ haplotypes were treated as single units for association and clustering because of strong linkage in the cohort. Across 398 genotyped donors of the cohort, an average of approximately 240,000 unique TCR beta nucleotide sequences per donor were sequenced, and about a sixth of those sequences were non-productive.

Per the germline V gene, LGHNA is the CDR1 and YNFKEQ is the CDR2. The CDR3, cysteine through phenylalanine, is 16 amino acids long. Only the CDR3 region is kept as DNA, spanning 48 bases read in frame from base 1. Here V drops 1 base and J drops 1 base, and the junction holds 3 bases not matched to any gene. On the study overall, not on this receptor specifically: In a later analysis, HLA-associated TCR beta chains were found to be more clonally expanded and to have lower generation probabilities than equally common non-associated chains. In an earlier analysis of some 640 of the donors, most TCR beta V segments were observed in productive rearrangements about 87% or about 30% of the time, broadly matching IMGT annotations. Several of the top co-occurrence clusters appeared to be linked to parvovirus B19, influenza, CMV and Epstein-Barr virus, according to a later analysis. It was suggested by the authors that the approach could potentially be generalized to other disease states and immunological phenotypes. Roughly uniform sequencing depth across donors was assumed in presence/absence analyses, although this assumption may not hold. In a later genetic analysis, fewer N-insertions in productive TCRs were reported among donors in an Asian-associated ancestry cluster than the approximately 710-donor mean. The study gave a list of 150 to 200 TCR beta chains associated with cytomegalovirus. Because HLA typing was unavailable for some donors at each locus, only the typed subset was used in association tests. While some public TCRs were present in many individuals, most TCR sequences turned up only very rarely across donors. In vitro tests confirmed that three of the cytomegalovirus-associated TCR beta chains recognize cytomegalovirus antigens. Strong co-occurrence of HLA alleles, especially DR and DQ, made assigning TCR associations to individual alleles difficult. A cluster of highly shared sequence variants was judged likely to represent a technical artifact of the sequencing pipeline. A later genetic analysis associated a missense DCLRE1C variant with V-gene and J-gene trimming of TCR beta chains, and an independent cohort replicated the association. At a false discovery rate of 0.05, a later analysis linked 16,951 TCR beta sequences to specific HLA alleles. According to a later analysis, TCR association rates differed among HLA loci, with DRB1 alleles showing the most associated TCRs and HLA-C alleles showing the fewest. For the cohort, immune exposure information was limited to CMV serostatus. Correlated functional status among segregating V segments might reflect linkage disequilibrium, but an unknown experimental factor could not be ruled out. A further reported finding was that TCR beta sequences accurately predicted the HLA-A and HLA-B alleles for most subjects in the first cohort. Some IMGT-functional V segments, including TRBV6-2 and TRBV6-3, could not be distinguished by the 87-base-pair reads and were therefore excluded. Only TCR beta chains were sequenced in this cohort, and the absence of alpha or paired-chain data limited detectable features. Because counts were too low, approximately 15 rarely observed V segments, including chromosome 9 orphons, were excluded from the earlier analysis of 587 of the donors. Cytomegalovirus status was reported to be diagnosed by the classifier with high specificity and sensitivity in both the original and validation cohorts. In a later analysis, most CMV-associated TCR beta chains were found to appear HLA-restricted, with HLA associations seemingly driven largely by CMV exposure.

The cohort consisted of fewer than 700 healthy bone marrow donors. At the time of sampling, all cohort members were nominally healthy, though unrecorded immune exposures were likely present. The donor tested CMV seronegative and was one of the 352 seronegative cohort members. Each donor provided a peripheral blood sample, and peripheral blood mononuclear cells were used for TCR beta sequencing. Genomic DNA was extracted from the blood cell samples with the Qiagen DNeasy Blood Extraction Kit. Libraries were built with the immunoSEQ multiplex PCR assay. A mixture of 60 forward primers for TCR Vbeta segments and 13 reverse primers for TCR Jbeta segments was used in the multiplex PCR. Amplification of the CDR3 region of rearranged TCR beta genes was performed with a multiplex PCR assay on genomic DNA. The amplified TCR beta libraries were sequenced on the Illumina HiSeq System as 87-base-pair reads. As for the authors' bioinformatics: A later analysis counted 65 million to 90 million unique TCR beta chains across the 600 to 850 repertoires, and around 12 million of these chains were shared by at least two donors. A nearest-neighbor algorithm error-corrected the raw reads and collapsed the reads into unique sequences, merging closely related sequences to remove PCR and sequencing errors. To assign V, D and J gene segments, CDR3 sequences were aligned to IMGT reference sequences. Each retained sequence needed at least a six-nucleotide match to both a V gene segment and a J gene segment. Rearrangements were called productive when the CDR3 lacked stop codons and stayed in frame with V and J; all others were non-productive. Following IMGT convention, CDR3 was defined as the stretch from the second conserved V-encoded cysteine to the conserved J-encoded phenylalanine. Sequences without an unambiguous match to a single V gene segment were excluded from the earlier analysis of several hundred of the donors. In an earlier analysis of 500 to 750 of the donors, V segments were called functional above 56.7% productive rearrangements and were called segregating when the between-donor standard deviation exceeded 5%. A statistical classification framework was built to diagnose cytomegalovirus status from the catalog of TCR beta chain sequences. In a later analysis, TCR nucleotide sequences were compared against IMGT/GENE-DB human TR gene sequences so that V and J genes could be assigned. Using the TCRdist pipeline, a later analysis assigned CDR3 sequences along with most-parsimonious VDJ recombination scenarios. A later analysis defined each TCR beta chain by its CDR3 amino acid sequence plus V-gene family, and excluded reads lacking a unique V-gene family. To address suspected cross-contamination and a sequencing artifact, a later analysis removed 592 highly shared, low-generation-probability nucleotide sequences. In a later analysis, a clonal expansion index was calculated for each public chain from normalized within-repertoire ranks of inferred template counts. In a later analysis, generation probabilities were computed using a VDJ recombination model fitted to out-of-frame rearrangements, and the results were checked against IGoR. In a later analysis, TCR-TCR, TCR-HLA and TCR-CMV co-occurrence was scored with hypergeometric tests, and a repertoire-size bias correction was applied to TCR pairs. In a later analysis, false discovery rates were estimated by permuting HLA or CMV assignments 20 times. In a later analysis, co-occurring TCRs were grouped using DBSCAN, with TCRdist sequence similarity added in when clustering inside HLA-allele-positive subsets. For co-occurrence clustering, repertoires with fewer than 30,000 or more than 120,000 public chains were excluded, along with five repertoires with anomalous nucleotide sharing. The immuneACCESS repertoire file appears here via TCRdb, limited to in-frame rearrangements. These files lack a portion of the clones; in checked studies, under half of the deficit traces to unresolved V genes, and the cause of the others is not known. That table is the source of V, J and clone size, and D and trimming were worked out from the DNA. A total of 100,000 to 150,000 clones appear in this sample, 65% to 85% of them only once. The ten largest clones capture about 1.6% of the sample.

Concerning this clone itself: The clone's antigen remains unknown. No base qualities exist here, and no much larger clone lies one base off it.

The clonotype was recovered from a woman under 30 in good health and CMV-seronegative. The sample consisted of PBMCs. Here the chain combines TRBV4-2 and TRBJ2-2, with 7 junctional bases fitting TRBD2. The DNA reads TGTGCCAGCAGCCAAGCGGGAGGAGGGAACACCGGGGAGCTGTTTTTT. This codes for CASSQAGGGNTGELFF.